A single T cell receptor (beta chain) is shown here with its context. Its target is not known. Using its own MiXCR run on the 5' RACE reads, TCRdb lists one record per CDR3 protein. The table records a few hundred thousand distinct CDR3 sequences, roughly 8% of them present only once. This sample was included in a study of CD8 T cells in ankylosing spondylitis. Study-level results: A TCR beta motif of under ten highly homologous variants seemed to mark ankylosing spondylitis blood. There was reportedly significant enrichment of clones that were disease-linked in matched ankylosing spondylitis synovial fluid.

This receptor was taken from a male donor with ankylosing spondylitis. What was sequenced was blood, either unsorted or a sorted T cell fraction (not recorded which).

The CDR3 sequence: CASSFGQGSTDTQYF. CDR3 DNA: TGTGCCAGCAGTTTCGGACAGGGAAGTACAGATACGCAGTATTTT. The chain is built from TRBV28 and TRBJ2-3, with TRBD1 identical over 8 bases. The CDR3 is made up of 15 amino acids. Germline V gene sequence: CDR1 MDHEN, CDR2 SYDVKM. The ends lost 3 bases at V and 3 bases at J; junction bases unmatched: 5.